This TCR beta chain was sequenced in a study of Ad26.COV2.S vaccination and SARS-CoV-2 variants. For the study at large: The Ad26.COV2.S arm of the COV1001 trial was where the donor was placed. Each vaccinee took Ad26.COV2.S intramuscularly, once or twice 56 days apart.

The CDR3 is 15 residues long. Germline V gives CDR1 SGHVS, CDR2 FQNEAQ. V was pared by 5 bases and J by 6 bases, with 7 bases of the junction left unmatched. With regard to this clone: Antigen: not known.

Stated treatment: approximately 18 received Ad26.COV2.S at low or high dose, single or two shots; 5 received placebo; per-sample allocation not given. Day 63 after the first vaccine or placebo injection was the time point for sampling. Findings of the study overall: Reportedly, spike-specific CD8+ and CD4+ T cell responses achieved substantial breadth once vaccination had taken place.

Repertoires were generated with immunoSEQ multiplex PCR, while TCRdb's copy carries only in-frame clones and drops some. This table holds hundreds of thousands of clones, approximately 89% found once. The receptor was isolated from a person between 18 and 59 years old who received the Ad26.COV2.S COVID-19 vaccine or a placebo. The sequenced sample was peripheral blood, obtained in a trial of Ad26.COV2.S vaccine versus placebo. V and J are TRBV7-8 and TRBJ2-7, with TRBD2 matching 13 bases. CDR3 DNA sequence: TGTGCCAGCAGCCCCGGGACTAGCGGGGTAGTCGAGCAGTACGTC. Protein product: CASSPGTSGVVEQYV.